The subject of this entry is one T cell receptor beta chain. Its matching antigen is unknown. This sample stems from a study of shared clonotypes between healthy human individuals. Study context: CD4 naive cells filled three plates per donor, CD4 memory three, CD8 naive two and CD8 memory one. Overall study results and limits: At large depth, rarefaction still showed sorted-subset sequencing to be incomplete.

Using immunoSEQ multiplex PCR, the repertoire was profiled, and TCRdb retains in-frame clones only, with some absent. The sample contains a few million clones, 80% to 95% of which appear only once. This sequence was found in a man between 18 and 29 years old in good health. Some clones in this sample may be carry-over from other donors' samples. Sequenced material: naive CD4+ T cells from PBMCs. Subset described: CD45RA+ positively selected.

The CDR3: CASSWSGKLNEQFF. CDR3 DNA sequence: TGTGCCAGCAGTTGGAGCGGGAAACTCAATGAGCAGTTCTTC. The chain carries TRBV28 and TRBJ2-1; 7 bases are shared with TRBD2. The CDR3 covers 14 residues. Germline CDR1 reads MDHEN; CDR2 reads SYDVKM. Losses at the gene ends were 4 bases for V and 6 bases for J; bases not matched to a gene: 6. Filled out from reference TRBV28 and TRBJ2-1, the complete variable domain reads DVKVTQSSRYLVKRTGEKVFLECVQDMDHENMFWYRQDPGLGLRLIYFSYDVKMKEKGDIPEGYSVSREKKERFSLILESASTNQTSMYLCASSWSGKLNEQFFGPGTRLTVL.